The next 26 T cell receptor beta chains were all read from a single sample in a study of blood T cell repertoires in COVID-19. TCRdb's copy holds only in-frame clones and misses some; the assay was immunoSEQ multiplex PCR. The table includes approximately 300,000 clones, about 84% detected once. Sequencing input: peripheral blood. Every receptor here comes from a woman aged 50 to 60 with acute or convalescent COVID-19.

The V gene is TRBV2, the J gene TRBJ2-5; 11 positions agree with TRBD2. This CDR3 contains 14 residues. V shed 3 bases, J shed 5 bases, and the junction held 2 bases outside the gene matches. The germline gives CDR1 SNHLY, CDR2 FYNNEI. Here the CDR3 reads CASSELAGGETQYF. DNA of the CDR3: TGTGCCAGCAGTGAGTTAGCGGGAGGGGAGACCCAGTACTTC.

The chain links TRBV7-3 to TRBJ1-2, with unresolved D. There are 13 residues in the CDR3. Trimming stripped 5 bases from V and 0 bases from J, with 7 bases between. Per the germline V gene, CDR1 is SGHTA and CDR2 is FQGTGA. CDR3 region: CASSRAANYGYTF. CDR3 bases: TGTGCCAGCAGCAGAGCGGCTAACTATGGCTACACCTTC. Variable domain in full (rest from reference TRBV7-3 and TRBJ1-2): GAGVSQTPSNKVTEKGKYVELRCDPISGHTALYWYRQSLGQGPEFLIYFQGTGAADDSGLPNDRFFAVRPEGSVSTLKIQRTERGDSAVYLCASSRAANYGYTFGSGTRLTVV.

The chain has TRBV2 and TRBJ2-7; D may be TRBD2 (5 bases). The germline V and J ends were trimmed by 8 bases and 2 bases, with 16 bases remaining between them. The CDR3 runs 14 residues. CDR1 SNHLY and CDR2 FYNNEI come from the germline V gene. The CDR3 DNA is TGTGCCAGCCGCCTAGGACTGGCCCCCTACGAGCAGTACTTC. As protein: CASRLGLAPYEQYF.

This clone has more than one count but fewer than ten. The chain joins TRBV16 to TRBJ2-7, with a weak D call TRBD1 (6 bases). Germline values: CDR1 KGHSY, CDR2 FQNENV. Trimming stripped 4 bases from V and 0 bases from J, with 16 bases between. CDR3 length: 16 residues. CDR3 in DNA: TGTGCCAGCAGCCTTACGACAGGATTCAGCTCCTACGAGCAGTACTTC. Translating gives CASSLTTGFSSYEQYF. The variable domain in full, with the rest retrieved from reference TRBV16 and TRBJ2-7, is GEEVAQTPKHLVRGEGQKAKLYCAPIKGHSYVFWYQQVLKNEFKFLISFQNENVFDETGMPKERFSAKCLPNSPCSLEIQATKLEDSAVYFCASSLTTGFSSYEQYFGPGTRLTVT.

This chain links TRBV28 with TRBJ2-1, with TRBD2 matching 11 bases. V was pared by 6 bases and J by 5 bases, with 9 bases of the junction left unmatched. The length of the CDR3 is 16 residues. The germline CDR1 and CDR2 sequences are MDHEN and SYDVKM. This CDR3 is CASRGTSGSVNNEQFF. As DNA, the CDR3 is TGTGCCAGCAGGGGCACTAGCGGGAGCGTCAACAATGAGCAGTTCTTC.

The chain uses TRBV11-3 and TRBJ2-2, with 7 positions matching TRBD1. The CDR3 length is 14 residues. Trimming cost V 6 bases and J 7 bases; bases outside gene matches: 8. Germline assignment: CDR1 SGHNT and CDR2 YENEEA. CDR3 amino acids: CASSPDRDGGELFF. The CDR3 coding sequence is TGTGCCAGCAGTCCCGACAGGGATGGCGGGGAGCTGTTTTTT.

The J gene is TRBJ2-1, the V gene TRBV2, with no clear D. Germline assignment: CDR1 SNHLY and CDR2 FYNNEI. Deletions cut 7 bases from V and 1 base from J, with 8 bases between. The CDR3 covers 13 residues. The CDR3 loop reads CASMRNSYNEQFF. CDR3 nucleotide sequence: TGTGCCAGCATGCGGAATTCCTACAATGAGCAGTTCTTC.

V and J are TRBV10-1 and TRBJ1-1, with D unresolved. The CDR3 is 12 residues long. V dropped 6 bases and J dropped 5 bases, with 10 bases sitting between them. In germline, CDR1 is WNHNN, CDR2 SYGVQD (reference sequence). The chain's CDR3 is CASSAQWTEAFF. CDR3 nucleotides: TGCGCCAGCAGCGCTCAGTGGACTGAAGCTTTCTTT.

The chain joins TRBV28 to TRBJ2-3; D possibly corresponds to TRBD2 (6 bases). Germline loops: CDR1 MDHEN, CDR2 SYDVKM. Trimming removed 5 bases from V and 1 base from J, with 13 bases in between. There are 15 residues in the CDR3. The CDR3 is CASSDSSARTDTQYF. CDR3 coding DNA: TGTGCCAGCAGTGATTCTAGCGCCCGCACAGATACGCAGTATTTT.

The CDR3 reads CASSVRSSYNSPLHF. CDR3 DNA: TGCGCCAGCAGCGTACGGAGCTCCTATAATTCACCCCTCCACTTT. The chain has TRBV4-1 and TRBJ1-6, with no clear D. Trimming took 5 bases from V and 0 from J, leaving 8 bases between them. This CDR3 is built from 15 residues. Germline-derived CDR1 and CDR2 are MGHRA and YSYEKL.

V and J are TRBV7-7 and TRBJ1-4; no firm D call. The CDR3 has 13 residues. Deletions cut 5 bases from V and 0 bases from J, with 4 bases between. Germline V CDR1 and CDR2: SSHAT, FNYEAQ (reference sequence). The CDR3 sequence is CASSPATNEKLFF. The CDR3 DNA follows: TGTGCCAGCAGCCCGGCAACTAATGAAAAACTGTTTTTT.

The chain is built from TRBV20-1 and TRBJ1-5; D unclear. Per germline, CDR1 DFQATT and CDR2 SNEGSKA (reference sequence). The CDR3 runs to 11 residues. Trimming cost V 1 base and J 6 bases, with 4 bases left between them. CDR3 residues: CSARGVQPQHF. As DNA, the CDR3 is TGCAGTGCTAGAGGCGTTCAGCCCCAGCATTTT.

With respect to this clone: Other DNA sequences in this sample translate to the same CDR3. J is TRBJ2-7 and V is TRBV28; 7 positions agree with TRBD1. From germline, CDR1 is MDHEN and CDR2 SYDVKM. The V segment lost 4 bases and the J segment 2 bases; nucleotides outside the gene matches: 2. This CDR3 is built from 13 residues. The CDR3 DNA reads TGTGCCAGCAGTTCGGGACAGACCTACGAGCAGTACTTC. This encodes CASSSGQTYEQYF.

The chain carries TRBV5-4 and TRBJ2-7; D is perhaps TRBD2 (5 bases). Looked up from germline, CDR1 is SGHNT and CDR2 is YYREEE (reference sequence). This CDR3 is built from 14 residues. The V end lost 2 bases, the J end lost 7 bases, and 16 bases lay between the germline ends. The CDR3 bases are TGTGCCAGCAGCTTCGAGCGGACGCGGAGGGAGCAGTACTTC. It yields the protein CASSFERTRREQYF.

This clone was counted only a few times. The chain couples TRBV4-2 to TRBJ2-7; D is undetermined. V lost 1 base to trimming and J lost 4 bases, with 5 bases between them. This CDR3 region has 12 residues. The germline V gene encodes CDR1 LGHNA and CDR2 YNFKEQ. The CDR3 protein is CASSQGPYEQYF. CDR3 DNA sequence: TGTGCCAGCAGCCAAGGGCCATACGAGCAGTACTTC.

This clone showed up just a few times. The V call is TRBV10-2, the J call TRBJ2-3; no firm D call. Trimming removed 2 bases at V and 2 bases at J, with 5 bases between. Germline loops: CDR1 WSHSY, CDR2 SAAADI. The CDR3 covers 13 residues. CDR3 loop: CASSEEYTDTQYF. In nucleotides, the CDR3 is TGCGCCAGCAGTGAGGAGTACACAGATACGCAGTATTTT.

This clone turned up a few times. The J gene is TRBJ2-7, the V gene TRBV27; 10 nucleotides agree with TRBD1. The V and J ends lost 2 bases and 2 bases, in that order; junction bases with no gene match: 0. The CDR3 length is 14 residues. The germline CDR1 and CDR2 sequences are MNHEY and SMNVEV (reference sequence). This CDR3 is CASSLGQGAYEQYF. DNA of the CDR3: TGTGCCAGCAGTTTAGGACAGGGGGCCTACGAGCAGTACTTC.

V usage is TRBV4-2 and J usage is TRBJ2-7; D is possibly TRBD1 (6 bases). CDR3 length: 14 residues. V was clipped by 2 bases and J by 6 bases, with 14 bases between them. In germline, CDR1 is LGHNA, CDR2 YNFKEQ. In DNA, the CDR3 is TGTGCCAGCAGCCAAAGGGACACCAGCGCCGAGCAGTACTTC. This encodes CASSQRDTSAEQYF.

The chain links TRBV18 to TRBJ1-4; weak D call: TRBD1 (5 bases). This CDR3 is 14 amino acids long. Trimming cost V 8 bases and J 5 bases, with 15 bases left between them. CDR1 and CDR2 from the germline V gene are KGHSH and LQKENI. The CDR3 nucleotides are TGTGCCAGCACCGGCGGGACTATGAATGAAAAACTGTTTTTT. Protein: CASTGGTMNEKLFF.

This clone appeared a few times. This chain connects TRBV9 to TRBJ2-7; TRBD2 matches at 10 bases. Germline loops: CDR1 SGDLS, CDR2 YYNGEE. Trimming took 2 bases from V and 9 from J; bases not matched to a gene: 8. The CDR3 has 14 amino acids. The CDR3 protein is CASSVRAGGPRQYF. CDR3 in DNA: TGTGCCAGCAGCGTCAGAGCGGGAGGGCCCCGGCAGTACTTC. Looking up the rest from reference TRBV9 and TRBJ2-7 gives the full variable domain: DSGVTQTPKHLITATGQRVTLRCSPRSGDLSVYWYQQSLDQGLQFLIQYYNGEERAKGNILERFSAQQFPDLHSELNLSSLELGDSALYFCASSVRAGGPRQYFGPGTRLTVT.

This clone was counted once. This chain uses TRBV23-1 with TRBJ2-3, with TRBD1 identical over 11 bases. TRBV23-1 is marked as an open reading frame, function uncertain. This CDR3 contains 19 residues. V lost 6 bases, J lost 4 bases, and 18 bases stayed unmatched. This CDR3 is CASSKVRTGGNRTPDTQYF. For the CDR3, the DNA is TGCGCCAGCAGCAAGGTTCGGACAGGGGGCAATAGGACCCCAGATACGCAGTATTTT.

The chain employs TRBV24-1 and TRBJ2-2, with 10 bases fitting TRBD2. The V segment lost 3 bases and the J segment 0 bases; nucleotides outside the gene matches: 3. Per germline, CDR1 KGHDR and CDR2 SFDVKD. The CDR3 spans 17 residues. The CDR3 region has the DNA TGTGCCACCAGTGATCCCGGACTAGCGGCGAACACCGGGGAGCTGTTTTTT. Translation: CATSDPGLAANTGELFF.

In its sample, this clone was seen a few times. This chain uses TRBV5-1 with TRBJ2-5; 9 bases are a match to TRBD2. CDR3 length: 14 residues. The junction had 3 bases not matched to a gene; V was cut back by 3 bases and J by 3 bases. Germline V gene data show CDR1 as SGHRS and CDR2 as YFSETQ. CDR3 protein: CASSYLAGEETQYF. CDR3 nucleotides: TGCGCCAGCAGCTACTTAGCGGGAGAAGAGACCCAGTACTTC. Filled out from reference TRBV5-1 and TRBJ2-5, the complete variable domain reads KAGVTQTPRYLIKTRGQQVTLSCSPISGHRSVSWYQQTPGQGLQFLFEYFSETQRNKGNFPGRFSGRQFSNSRSEMNVSTLELGDSALYLCASSYLAGEETQYFGPGTRLLVL.

The chain links TRBV19 to TRBJ2-3, with 7 bases matching TRBD2. The CDR3 is 14 amino acids. With 7 bases clipped from V and 1 base from J, the junction kept 5 bases outside the gene matches. Per germline, CDR1 LNHDA and CDR2 SQIVND (reference sequence). The CDR3: CASKSLAGTDTQYF. CDR3 nucleotide sequence: TGTGCCAGTAAGTCGCTAGCGGGCACAGATACGCAGTATTTT.

This chain connects TRBV11-3 to TRBJ2-2; D is ambiguous. The germline V gene encodes CDR1 SGHNT and CDR2 YENEEA. V lost 6 bases, J lost 3 bases, and 14 bases lay in between. The CDR3 totals 15 residues. The CDR3 DNA reads as TGTGCCAGCAGGACGGGTCCAAGGCACACCGGGGAGCTGTTTTTT. It specifies CASRTGPRHTGELFF.

The chain links TRBV6-5 to TRBJ1-2, with 7 bases fitting TRBD1. Germline CDR1 is MNHEY and CDR2 is SVGAGI. The CDR3 runs to 14 residues. V lost 0 bases and J lost 4; bases outside the gene matches: 2. The CDR3 sequence is CASSYSDRAYGYTF. The CDR3 DNA reads as TGTGCCAGCAGTTACTCAGACAGGGCCTATGGCTACACCTTC.